The T cell receptor beta chain under discussion was sequenced for a study of cytomegalovirus exposure and HLA in healthy donors. Whole-study findings and limits: Listed as cytomegalovirus-associated were over 150 TCR beta chains. When presence/absence was analysed, sequencing depth was taken to be roughly uniform across donors. With later analysis, a missense DCLRE1C variant became linked to TCR beta V- and J-gene trimming. Previous analysis showed most TCR beta V segments were productive about 90% or about 30% of the time.

The CDR3 is made up of 13 amino acids. Germline CDR1 ENHRY, CDR2 SYGVKD. J gave up 5 bases and V 9 bases, and 8 bases lay outside the gene matches. For this clone: Antigen specificity is unknown.

The PCR ran on 60 Vbeta and 13 Jbeta primers. Profiling relied on immunoSEQ multiplex PCR, and the TCRdb table lists in-frame clones only, not all of them. The repertoire includes about 200,000 clones, around 77% of them detected once, and about 2.8% sits in the top ten. The chain recombines TRBV10-3 with TRBJ1-1; 8 bases are a match to TRBD1. The sequence came from a woman in her 30s in good health and CMV-seronegative. The sample consisted of PBMCs. CDR3 protein: CAITGTGRTEAFF. CDR3 sequence (DNA): TGTGCCATAACCGGGACAGGCAGGACTGAAGCTTTCTTT.